Ten or more counts support the clone carrying this TCR beta chain. Its specificity is unknown. The sample comes from a study of T cells in Graves' hyperthyroidism and ophthalmopathy. General observations from the study: Within blood appeared most thyroid clonotypes that had expanded above 0.001.

RNA transcripts yielded amplified TCR beta CDR3 regions. First-round RT-PCR targeting the TCR CDR3 was performed with the HTBI primer set. Via MiXCR, TCRdb re-called the multiplex PCR reads, giving one row per CDR3 protein. Of roughly 500,000 distinct CDR3 sequences listed, about 20% were seen once; the top ten hold approximately 49%. The receptor's source is a woman aged 70-85 years with Graves' ophthalmopathy. The material sequenced was blood.

In DNA form, the CDR3 reads TGTGCCAGCAGTCTGGCGACAGGGCGGGCTTTCTTT. This sequence encodes CASSLATGRAFF. The V call is TRBV3-1, the J call TRBJ1-1; 7 bases match TRBD1. V lost 6 bases, J lost 11 bases, and 9 bases stayed unmatched. The CDR3 is made up of 12 amino acids. The germline V gene has CDR1 LGHDT and CDR2 YNNKEL (reference sequence).